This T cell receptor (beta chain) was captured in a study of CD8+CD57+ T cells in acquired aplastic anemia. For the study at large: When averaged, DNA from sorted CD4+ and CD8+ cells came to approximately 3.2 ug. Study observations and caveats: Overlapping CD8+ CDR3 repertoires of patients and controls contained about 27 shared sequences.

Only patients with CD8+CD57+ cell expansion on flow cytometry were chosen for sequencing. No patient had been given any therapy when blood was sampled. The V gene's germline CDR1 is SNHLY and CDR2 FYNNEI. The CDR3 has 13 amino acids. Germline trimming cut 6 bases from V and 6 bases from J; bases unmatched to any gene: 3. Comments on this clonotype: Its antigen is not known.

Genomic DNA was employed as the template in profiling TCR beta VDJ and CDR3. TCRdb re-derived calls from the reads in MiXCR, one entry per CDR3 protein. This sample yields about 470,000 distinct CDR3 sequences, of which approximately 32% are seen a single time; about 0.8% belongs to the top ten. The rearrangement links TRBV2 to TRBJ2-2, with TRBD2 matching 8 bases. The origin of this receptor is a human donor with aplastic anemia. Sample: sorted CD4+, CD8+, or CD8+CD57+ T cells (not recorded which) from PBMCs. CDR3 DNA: TGTGCCAGCAGCCCGGGGGGGGCCGGGGAGCTGTTTTTT. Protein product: CASSPGGAGELFF.